These 31 T cell receptor beta chains were sequenced from one sample in a study of T-cell memory formation after mild COVID-19. TCRdb analysed the 5' RACE reads with MiXCR anew, one entry per CDR3 protein. Found here are fewer than 150,000 distinct CDR3 sequences, over 20% of them singletons; the top ten hold about 42%. Sequences were obtained from PBMCs or a T cell subset sorted from them (not recorded which). These receptors all come from a man between 18 and 35 years old who had mild COVID-19 (a few samples of this study predate the infection). Cell type and time point are not known.

This clonotype was counted a few times. The rearrangement links TRBV7-9 to TRBJ2-1, with 14 bases lining up with TRBD2. The CDR3 length is 18 residues. V lost 3 bases to trimming and J lost 8 bases; unmatched junction nucleotides: 12. The germline V gene has CDR1 SEHNR and CDR2 FQNEAQ (reference sequence). CDR3 region: CASSFPWGTSGGLDEQFF. The CDR3 DNA sequence: TGTGCCAGCAGCTTCCCGTGGGGGACTAGCGGGGGACTTGATGAGCAGTTCTTC. Complete variable domain (other parts from reference TRBV7-9 and TRBJ2-1): DTGVSQNPRHKITKRGQNVTFRCDPISEHNRLYWYRQTLGQGPEFLTYFQNEAQLEKSRLLSDRFSAERPKGSFSTLEIQRTEQGDSAMYLCASSFPWGTSGGLDEQFFGPGTRLTVL.

This clonotype appeared once. The rearrangement uses TRBV29-1 and TRBJ1-1; tentatively, D is TRBD1 (6 bases). V was clipped by 7 bases and J by 1 base, with 10 bases between them. The CDR3 is 12 residues long. Germline CDR1 is SQVTM and CDR2 is ANQGSEA. In nucleotides, the CDR3 is TGCAGCGCCATGGACAGGAACACTGAAGCTTTCTTT. Translation: CSAMDRNTEAFF.

This sequence joins TRBV19 and TRBJ1-5; 8 bases match TRBD1. The CDR3 sequence is 15 residues long. V lost 8 bases, J lost 4 bases, and 10 bases stayed unmatched. Germline assignment: CDR1 LNHDA and CDR2 SQIVND (reference sequence). The CDR3 sequence is CASGGTGHRNQPQHF. The DNA for the CDR3 is TGTGCCAGTGGGGGGACAGGCCACCGGAATCAGCCCCAGCATTTT.

The rearrangement links TRBV7-9 to TRBJ2-7; D is unresolved. Germline V gives CDR1 SEHNR, CDR2 FQNEAQ (reference sequence). The V and J ends lost 5 bases and 4 bases respectively, with 12 bases between them. The CDR3 is 13 amino acids. The CDR3 protein is CASSQTHSYEQYV. The CDR3 nucleotides are TGTGCCAGCAGCCAGACCCACAGTTACGAGCAGTACGTC.

The CDR3 bases are TGCGCCAGCAGCCTACCAGGGTGGGTAGCGGGGGCTAATGAGCAGTACTTC. Amino acids: CASSLPGWVAGANEQYF. The chain carries TRBV4-3 and TRBJ2-7, with 9 positions matching TRBD2. Germline CDR1 reads LGHNA; CDR2 reads YSLEER. V lost 4 bases to trimming and J lost 7 bases; unmatched junction nucleotides: 17. The CDR3 totals 17 residues.

This clonotype showed up just a few times. This chain connects TRBV6-5 to TRBJ2-3; D gene unclear. There are 14 residues in the CDR3. CDR1 is MNHEY and CDR2 is SVGAGI in the germline V gene. V was shortened by 11 bases and J by 2 bases, with 17 bases between the two germline ends. CDR3 in DNA: TGTGCCTGCGCAGGCGATGGGTACACAGATACGCAGTATTTT. Amino acids: CACAGDGYTDTQYF.

The V call is TRBV7-9, the J call TRBJ2-1; 8 bases match TRBD1. CDR1 and CDR2 from the germline V gene are SEHNR and FQNEAQ (reference sequence). V lost 4 bases to trimming and J lost 4 bases; unmatched junction nucleotides: 6. The CDR3 totals 15 residues. CDR3 loop: CASSSRQGAYNEQFF. Written as DNA, the CDR3 is TGTGCCAGCAGCTCCCGGCAGGGGGCTTACAATGAGCAGTTCTTC.

Many counts were recorded for this clonotype. The genes are TRBV7-9 and TRBJ1-1; maybe TRBD1 (6 bases). This CDR3 is 18 amino acids long. V lost 2 bases, J lost 0 bases, and 19 bases lay in between. Germline V gene data show CDR1 as SEHNR and CDR2 as FQNEAQ (reference sequence). In nucleotides, the CDR3 is TGTGCCAGCAGCTTATTGACAGGCCCCGGCCGATTGAACACTGAAGCTTTCTTT. Translation: CASSLLTGPGRLNTEAFF.

This clonotype was counted a few times. This chain links TRBV7-9 with TRBJ2-7; D unresolved. Germline V lookup: CDR1 SEHNR, CDR2 FQNEAQ (reference sequence). The V end lost 4 bases, the J end lost 0 bases, and 7 bases lay between the germline ends. The CDR3 covers 13 residues. As DNA, the CDR3 is TGTGCCAGCAGCTCCGGAACCTCCTACGAGCAGTACTTC. Translating gives CASSSGTSYEQYF.

This clonotype was counted only a few times. The chain carries TRBV12-3 or TRBV12-4 and TRBJ1-5; D might be TRBD1 (5 bases). V was pared by 6 bases and J by 3 bases, with 15 bases between. This CDR3 has 15 amino acids. The chain's CDR3 is CASSLTGVPNQPQHF. The CDR3 nucleotides read TGTGCCAGCAGCCTTACAGGCGTCCCCAATCAGCCCCAGCATTTT.

This chain connects TRBV5-1 to TRBJ2-7; the match to TRBD1 covers 9 bases. There are 14 residues in the CDR3. The V gene's germline CDR1 is SGHRS and CDR2 YFSETQ. V was clipped by 0 bases and J by 2 bases; unmatched bases: 0. The CDR3 nucleotides are TGCGCCAGCAGCTTGGGGGACAGGGCCTACGAGCAGTACTTC. This sequence encodes CASSLGDRAYEQYF.

The V and J genes are TRBV7-3 and TRBJ2-1, with 12 bases aligning to TRBD1. CDR1 is SGHTA, CDR2 FQGTGA, per germline. Trimming removed 2 bases from V and 6 bases from J; junction bases left unmatched: 8. The CDR3 extends over 17 amino acids. The CDR3 reads CASSLAGEGQGANEQFF. The CDR3 region has the DNA TGTGCCAGCAGCTTAGCAGGGGAGGGACAGGGGGCCAATGAGCAGTTCTTC.

This clonotype has just a few counts. The chain joins TRBV7-8 to TRBJ2-2; D perhaps matches TRBD1 (6 bases). V gave up 5 bases and J gave up 1 base, with 11 bases separating them. This CDR3 comprises 15 residues. Per the germline V gene, CDR1 is SGHVS and CDR2 is FQNEAQ. The CDR3 coding sequence is TGTGCCAGCAGCCCACCGGGACAGAACACCGGGGAGCTGTTTTTT. This sequence encodes CASSPPGQNTGELFF.

The gene calls are TRBV7-9 and TRBJ1-3; no firm D call. Germline-derived CDR1 and CDR2 are SEHNR and FQNEAQ (reference sequence). The CDR3 is 14 residues long. Trimming removed 5 bases from V and 0 bases from J, with 8 bases in between. In DNA, the CDR3 is TGTGCCAGCAGCGCTGACTACTCTGGAAACACCATATATTTT. Translation: CASSADYSGNTIYF.

This clonotype was seen only a few times. The rearrangement joins TRBV20-1 to TRBJ2-6; D call uncertain. Germline loops: CDR1 DFQATT, CDR2 SNEGSKA (reference sequence). The V and J ends lost 4 bases and 2 bases respectively, with 6 bases between them. The CDR3 has 13 residues. The CDR3 DNA reads as TGCAGTGCTAAGGGCACTGGGGCCAACGTCCTGACTTTC. The encoded protein is CSAKGTGANVLTF.

This clonotype was detected a few times. The chain couples TRBV5-1 to TRBJ1-5; possibly TRBD1 for D (6 bases). Germline V gene lookup returns CDR1 SGHRS and CDR2 YFSETQ. The CDR3 has 15 residues. Trimming took 2 bases from V and 5 from J, leaving 14 bases between them. CDR3 sequence: CASSLSGGADQPQHF. CDR3 coding DNA: TGCGCCAGCAGCTTATCGGGGGGGGCCGATCAGCCCCAGCATTTT.

This rearrangement joins TRBV7-9 to TRBJ1-2; TRBD1 aligns across 7 bases. The CDR3 runs to 13 residues. V trimming: 5 bases; J trimming: 7 bases; junction bases outside the gene matches: 7. Germline loops: CDR1 SEHNR, CDR2 FQNEAQ (reference sequence). CDR3 sequence (DNA): TGTGCCAGCAGCGCCAACAGGGGTTTTGGCTACACCTTC. Protein: CASSANRGFGYTF.

In its sample, this clonotype was seen a few times. V gene TRBV29-1 combines with J gene TRBJ2-2, with D perhaps matching TRBD1 (5 bases). Germline V lookup: CDR1 SQVTM, CDR2 ANQGSEA. CDR3 length: 17 amino acids. The V gene lost 1 base and the J gene lost 4 bases, with 19 bases spanning the gap. CDR3 protein: CSVEVVKGPQRTGELFF. For the CDR3, the DNA is TGCAGCGTTGAAGTGGTGAAGGGGCCTCAGCGCACCGGGGAGCTGTTTTTT.

The chain has TRBV29-1 and TRBJ2-5; TRBD2 matches at 7 bases. Trimming took 1 base from V and 0 from J; bases not matched to a gene: 2. This CDR3 has 14 amino acids. Germline assignment: CDR1 SQVTM and CDR2 ANQGSEA. CDR3 loop: CSVEVRGDQETQYF. The DNA of the CDR3 is TGCAGCGTTGAAGTACGGGGGGACCAAGAGACCCAGTACTTC.

This clonotype was observed a few times. The chain has TRBV4-1 and TRBJ1-1; tentatively, D is TRBD1 (5 bases). The CDR3 length is 17 residues. The ends were cut back, 4 bases at V and 1 base at J, with 19 bases in the middle. Germline assignment: CDR1 MGHRA and CDR2 YSYEKL. Written as DNA, the CDR3 is TGCGCCAGCAGCCGGCCCCTATCAGGGCAGGGGAACACTGAAGCTTTCTTT. This sequence encodes CASSRPLSGQGNTEAFF.

This chain joins TRBV2 and TRBJ1-1; tentative D call: TRBD1 (5 bases). With 6 bases removed from V and 0 bases from J, the gap between germline ends came to 11 bases. The CDR3 has 14 residues. The V gene's germline CDR1 is SNHLY and CDR2 FYNNEI. For the CDR3, the DNA is TGTGCCAGCAGGGCGGGACTCTTGAACACTGAAGCTTTCTTT. It translates to CASRAGLLNTEAFF. Combining the CDR3 with reference TRBV2 and TRBJ1-1 gives the whole variable domain EPEVTQTPSHQVTQMGQEVILRCVPISNHLYFYWYRQILGQKVEFLVSFYNNEISEKSEIFDDQFSVERPDGSNFTLKIRSTKLEDSAMYFCASRAGLLNTEAFFGQGTRLTVV.

The chain combines TRBV10-3 with TRBJ2-1, with TRBD1 as a possible D gene (6 bases). Germline V gives CDR1 ENHRY, CDR2 SYGVKD. V was cut by 6 bases and J by 9 bases, with 12 bases left in between. This CDR3 is 12 amino acids long. CDR3: CAISSGVSEQFF. CDR3 DNA sequence: TGTGCCATCAGCTCAGGGGTATCTGAGCAGTTCTTC.

This clonotype showed up just once. The chain uses TRBV11-2 and TRBJ2-1; D is undetermined. Trimming removed 5 bases from V and 7 bases from J, with 15 bases in between. Germline V gene sequence: CDR1 SGHAT, CDR2 FQNNGV. The length of the CDR3 is 14 residues. The DNA for the CDR3 is TGTGCCAGCAGCATGCGACCGACTGGAAATGAGCAGTTCTTC. Its protein product is CASSMRPTGNEQFF.

The chain has TRBV20-1 and TRBJ1-2; a weak D match, TRBD1 (5 bases). The CDR3 length is 13 residues. Trimming took 3 bases from V and 8 from J, leaving 16 bases between them. Germline assignment: CDR1 DFQATT and CDR2 SNEGSKA (reference sequence). CDR3 residues: CSASQGQGRGYTF. The CDR3 DNA reads as TGCAGTGCTAGTCAGGGTCAGGGCCGGGGCTACACCTTC.

In this sample, this clonotype turned up a few times. This chain joins TRBV12-3 or TRBV12-4 and TRBJ1-1; D possibly corresponds to TRBD1 (5 bases). V lost 6 bases and J lost 3, with 14 bases in between. The CDR3 runs 14 residues. The CDR3 protein is CASSPSGADTEAFF. The DNA of the CDR3 is TGTGCCAGCAGCCCGTCTGGGGCAGACACTGAAGCTTTCTTT.

The rearrangement uses TRBV12-3 or TRBV12-4 and TRBJ2-7; no definite D call. V was cut by 3 bases and J by 5 bases, with 8 bases left in between. This CDR3 has 12 amino acids. CDR3 DNA sequence: TGTGCCAGCAGTTTGGTCCCCCACGAGCAGTACTTC. Its protein product is CASSLVPHEQYF.

V and J are TRBV6-5 and TRBJ2-7, with 12 bases matching TRBD2. CDR3 length equals 15 residues. Germline V gene sequence: CDR1 MNHEY, CDR2 SVGAGI. With V trimmed by 6 bases and J by 3 bases, 6 bases remained unmatched. CDR3 sequence: CASSQGLAGNYEQYV. The DNA for the CDR3 is TGTGCCAGCAGCCAAGGACTAGCGGGAAACTACGAGCAGTACGTC.

The rearrangement joins TRBV4-3 to TRBJ1-2; TRBD1 matches at 7 bases. V lost 1 base to trimming and J lost 12 bases; unmatched junction nucleotides: 17. The CDR3 consists of 16 residues. Germline V gene data show CDR1 as LGHNA and CDR2 as YSLEER. The CDR3 sequence is CASSQVLGDSPYVNTF. CDR3 DNA: TGCGCCAGCAGCCAAGTTCTTGGGGACAGCCCATATGTCAACACCTTC.

This chain links TRBV5-6 with TRBJ2-5, with 9 positions matching TRBD1. The CDR3 has 14 amino acids. After removal of 3 bases from V and 2 bases from J, the junction contained 2 bases not matched to a gene. Germline loops: CDR1 SGHDT, CDR2 YYEEEE. The CDR3 spells CASSWGTGQETQYF. In DNA form, the CDR3 reads TGTGCCAGCAGCTGGGGGACAGGGCAAGAGACCCAGTACTTC.

The V gene is TRBV6-5, the J gene TRBJ2-3; the D gene is possibly TRBD2 (5 bases). The CDR3 has 14 amino acids. V was cut by 6 bases and J by 6 bases, with 16 bases left in between. Germline V CDR1 and CDR2: MNHEY, SVGAGI. The CDR3 reads CASRSGIKGDTQYF. CDR3 DNA sequence: TGTGCCAGCAGATCCGGGATTAAAGGGGATACGCAGTATTTT.

This clonotype showed up just a few times. The chain is built from TRBV4-1 and TRBJ2-1; 7 bases match TRBD1. V was pared by 4 bases and J by 8 bases, with 17 bases of the junction left unmatched. The germline V gene encodes CDR1 MGHRA and CDR2 YSYEKL. The CDR3 loop spans 17 amino acids. In nucleotides, the CDR3 is TGCGCCAGCAGCCGGATACTCCGGGACAGCGCCCAAGATGAGCAGTTCTTC. This sequence encodes CASSRILRDSAQDEQFF.